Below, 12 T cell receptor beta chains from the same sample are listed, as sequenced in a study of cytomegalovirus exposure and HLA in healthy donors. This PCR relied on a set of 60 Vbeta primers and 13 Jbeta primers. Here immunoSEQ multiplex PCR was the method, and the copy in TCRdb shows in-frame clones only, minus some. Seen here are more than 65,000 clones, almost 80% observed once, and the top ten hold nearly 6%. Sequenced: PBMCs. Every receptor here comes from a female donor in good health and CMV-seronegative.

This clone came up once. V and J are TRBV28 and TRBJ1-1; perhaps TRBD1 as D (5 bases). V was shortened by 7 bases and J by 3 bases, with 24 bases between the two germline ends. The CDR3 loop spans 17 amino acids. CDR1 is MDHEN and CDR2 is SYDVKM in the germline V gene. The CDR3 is CASTPLGRGSWDTEAFF. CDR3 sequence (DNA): TGTGCCAGCACCCCTTTGGGTAGGGGTAGTTGGGACACTGAAGCTTTCTTT. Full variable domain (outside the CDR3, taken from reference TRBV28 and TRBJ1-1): DVKVTQSSRYLVKRTGEKVFLECVQDMDHENMFWYRQDPGLGLRLIYFSYDVKMKEKGDIPEGYSVSREKKERFSLILESASTNQTSMYLCASTPLGRGSWDTEAFFGQGTRLTVV.

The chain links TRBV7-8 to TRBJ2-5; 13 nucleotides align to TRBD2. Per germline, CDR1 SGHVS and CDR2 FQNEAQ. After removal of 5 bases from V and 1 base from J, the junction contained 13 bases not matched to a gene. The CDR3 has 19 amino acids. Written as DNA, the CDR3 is TGTGCCAGCAGCCCCTACCGACTAGCGGGGGGTTCTTTCCAAGAGACCCAGTACTTC. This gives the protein CASSPYRLAGGSFQETQYF. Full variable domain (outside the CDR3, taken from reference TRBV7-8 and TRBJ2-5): GAGVSQSPRYKVAKRGQDVALRCDPISGHVSLFWYQQALGQGPEFLTYFQNEAQLDKSGLPSDRFFAERPEGSVSTLKIQRTQQEDSAVYLCASSPYRLAGGSFQETQYFGPGTRLLVL.

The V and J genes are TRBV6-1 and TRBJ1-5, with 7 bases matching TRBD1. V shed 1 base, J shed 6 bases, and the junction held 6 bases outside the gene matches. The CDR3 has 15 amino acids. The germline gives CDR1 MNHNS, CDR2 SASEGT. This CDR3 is CASSEGQGVGQPQHF. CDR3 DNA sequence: TGTGCCAGCAGTGAAGGACAGGGTGTGGGTCAGCCCCAGCATTTT.

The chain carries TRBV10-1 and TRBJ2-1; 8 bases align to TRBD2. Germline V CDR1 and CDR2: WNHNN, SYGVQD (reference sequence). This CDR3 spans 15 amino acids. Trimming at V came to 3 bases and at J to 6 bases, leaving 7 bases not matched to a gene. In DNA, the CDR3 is TGCGCCAGCAGTGACCCCAGCGGGAGAGGCAATGAGCAGTTCTTC. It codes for CASSDPSGRGNEQFF.

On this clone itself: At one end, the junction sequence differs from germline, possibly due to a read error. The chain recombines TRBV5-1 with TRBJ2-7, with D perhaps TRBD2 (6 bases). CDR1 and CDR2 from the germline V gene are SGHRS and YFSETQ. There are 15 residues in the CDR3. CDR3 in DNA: TGCGCCAGCACCTTGGGCGGGGCCAACTCCTACGAGCAGTACTTC. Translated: CASTLGGANSYEQYF. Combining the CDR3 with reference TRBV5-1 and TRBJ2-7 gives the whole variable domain KAGVTQTPRYLIKTRGQQVTLSCSPISGHRSVSWYQQTPGQGLQFLFEYFSETQRNKGNFPGRFSGRQFSNSRSEMNVSTLELGDSALYLCASTLGGANSYEQYFGPGTRLTVT.

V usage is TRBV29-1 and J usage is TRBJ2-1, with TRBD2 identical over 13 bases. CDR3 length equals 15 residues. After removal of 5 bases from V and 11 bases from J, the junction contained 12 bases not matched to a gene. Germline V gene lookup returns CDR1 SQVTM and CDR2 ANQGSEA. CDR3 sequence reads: CSVNRGTSGTGKQFF. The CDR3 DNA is TGCAGCGTTAATCGAGGGACTAGCGGGACGGGCAAGCAGTTCTTC.

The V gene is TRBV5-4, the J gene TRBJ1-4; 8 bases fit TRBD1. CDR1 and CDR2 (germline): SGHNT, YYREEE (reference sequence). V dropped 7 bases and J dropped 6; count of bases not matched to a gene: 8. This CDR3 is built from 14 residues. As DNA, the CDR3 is TGTGCCAGCTCCTTCCAGGGGGCTGATGAAAAACTGTTTTTT. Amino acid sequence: CASSFQGADEKLFF.

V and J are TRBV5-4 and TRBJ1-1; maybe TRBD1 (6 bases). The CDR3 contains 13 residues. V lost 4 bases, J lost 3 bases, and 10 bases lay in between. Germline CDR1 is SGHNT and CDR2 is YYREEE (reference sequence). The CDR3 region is CASSTTGYTEAFF. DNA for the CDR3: TGTGCCAGCAGCACCACAGGGTACACTGAAGCTTTCTTT.

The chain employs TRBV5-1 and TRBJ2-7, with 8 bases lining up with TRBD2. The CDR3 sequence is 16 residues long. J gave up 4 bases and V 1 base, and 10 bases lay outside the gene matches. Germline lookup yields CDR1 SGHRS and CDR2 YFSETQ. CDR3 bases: TGCGCCAGCAGCTTGTCCACGCCGGGGGGGCTGTACGAGCAGTACTTC. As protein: CASSLSTPGGLYEQYF.

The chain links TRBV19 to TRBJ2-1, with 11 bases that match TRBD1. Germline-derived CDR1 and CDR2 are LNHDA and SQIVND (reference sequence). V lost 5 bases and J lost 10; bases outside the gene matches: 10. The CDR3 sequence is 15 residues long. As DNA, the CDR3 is TGTGCCAGTAGTGTTAGGACAGGGGGCGCGGAAGAGCAGTTCTTC. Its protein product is CASSVRTGGAEEQFF.

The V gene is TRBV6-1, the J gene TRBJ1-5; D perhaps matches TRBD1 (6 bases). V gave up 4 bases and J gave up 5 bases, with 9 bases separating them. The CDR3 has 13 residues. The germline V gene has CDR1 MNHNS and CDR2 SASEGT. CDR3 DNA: TGTGCCAGCAGTGTACAGGGTTATCAGCCCCAGCATTTT. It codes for CASSVQGYQPQHF.

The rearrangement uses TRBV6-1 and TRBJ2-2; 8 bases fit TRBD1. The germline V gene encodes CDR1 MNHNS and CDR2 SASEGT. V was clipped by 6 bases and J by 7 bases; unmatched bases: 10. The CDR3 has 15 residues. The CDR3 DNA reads TGTGCCAGCAGCGCCGCAGGGGGCGCGAGCGGGGAGCTGTTTTTT. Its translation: CASSAAGGASGELFF.